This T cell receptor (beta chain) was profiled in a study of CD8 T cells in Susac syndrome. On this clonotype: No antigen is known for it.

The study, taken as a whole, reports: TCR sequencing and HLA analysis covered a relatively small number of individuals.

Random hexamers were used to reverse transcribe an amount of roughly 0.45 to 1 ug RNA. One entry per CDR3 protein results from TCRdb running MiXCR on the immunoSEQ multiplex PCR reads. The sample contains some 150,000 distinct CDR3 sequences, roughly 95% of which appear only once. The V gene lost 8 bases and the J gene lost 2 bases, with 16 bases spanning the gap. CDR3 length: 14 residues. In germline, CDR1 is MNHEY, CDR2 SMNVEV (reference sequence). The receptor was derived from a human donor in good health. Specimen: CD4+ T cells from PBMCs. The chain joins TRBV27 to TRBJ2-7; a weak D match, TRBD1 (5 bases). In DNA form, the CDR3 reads TGTGCCAGCTGGTCAGGGTGGGTTCCCTACGAGCAGTACTTC. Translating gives CASWSGWVPYEQYF.